This TCR beta chain was captured by sequencing in a study of regulatory T cells in long-lasting Graves disease. V shed 1 base and J shed 1 base, with 14 bases lying between them. The CDR3 length is 16 residues. The germline V gene encodes CDR1 SGHRS and CDR2 YFSETQ. Combining iRepertoire HTBI primers with Arm-PCR of CDR3 regions, the authors built TCR beta libraries. TCRdb reanalysed the multiplex PCR reads using MiXCR and keeps one entry per CDR3 protein. This table holds roughly 700,000 distinct CDR3 sequences, around 30% found once. The time point denotes: persistent/refractory GD, antithyroid drugs over 5 years with positive TRAb. From PBMCs, RNA was extracted and then used to make the TCR library.

The clonotype originates from a female donor with Graves disease. This chain connects TRBV5-1 to TRBJ1-1, with no clear D. The material sequenced was peripheral blood mononuclear cells (PBMCs), taken when the disease was refractory, from a patient treated with antithyroid drugs. CDR3 nucleotides: TGCGCCAGCAGCTTGCGGGCCCGAGGTGAGAACACTGAAGCTTTCTTT. Its translation: CASSLRARGENTEAFF.